These 14 T cell receptor beta chains were sequenced from one sample in a study of cytomegalovirus exposure and HLA in healthy donors. The PCR contained 60 Vbeta and 13 Jbeta primers. Data came from immunoSEQ multiplex PCR; TCRdb stores just in-frame clones and leaves some out. This sample's table has 200,000 to 250,000 clones. The sequenced sample consisted of PBMCs. These TCRs come from a girl aged 2 to 10 in good health and CMV-seropositive.

V is TRBV7-9 and J is TRBJ2-7; 7 bases are a match to TRBD1. Germline trimming cut 7 bases from V and 2 bases from J; bases unmatched to any gene: 8. The V gene's germline CDR1 is SEHNR and CDR2 FQNEAQ (reference sequence). This CDR3 spans 14 amino acids. The CDR3 spells CASISGTAPYEQYF. CDR3 coding DNA: TGTGCCAGCATCTCCGGGACAGCCCCCTACGAGCAGTACTTC.

The rearrangement joins TRBV28 to TRBJ2-7; the D gene is possibly TRBD2 (7 bases). The CDR3 sequence is 14 residues long. Per the germline V gene, CDR1 is MDHEN and CDR2 is SYDVKM. V was shortened by 5 bases and J by 1 base, with 12 bases between the two germline ends. The CDR3 is CASSRGEGSYEQYF. CDR3 bases: TGTGCCAGCAGTAGGGGGGAGGGTTCCTACGAGCAGTACTTC.

The CDR3 region has the DNA TGTGCCAGCTCACCACGGGATAGCGGGAGCACAGATACGCAGTATTTT. Translated: CASSPRDSGSTDTQYF. This chain uses TRBV18 with TRBJ2-3; TRBD2 agrees at 7 bases. Germline V gene lookup returns CDR1 KGHSH and CDR2 LQKENI. V shed 1 base, J shed 0 bases, and the junction held 4 bases outside the gene matches. This CDR3 is 16 amino acids long.

This rearrangement joins TRBV15 to TRBJ2-3, with TRBD1 identical over 10 bases. This CDR3 contains 16 residues. Trimming took 0 bases from V and 3 from J; bases not matched to a gene: 3. The germline gives CDR1 LNHNV, CDR2 YYDKDF (reference sequence). The CDR3 DNA is TGTGCCACCAGCAGAGACAGGACAGGGGGGACAGATACGCAGTATTTT. This sequence encodes CATSRDRTGGTDTQYF.

The gene calls are TRBV28 and TRBJ1-5; 7 positions match TRBD1. V was pared by 3 bases and J by 4 bases, with 9 bases of the junction left unmatched. CDR1 is MDHEN, CDR2 SYDVKM, per germline. This CDR3 is built from 16 residues. The chain's CDR3 is CASSFPGTARNQPQHF. CDR3 sequence (DNA): TGTGCCAGCAGTTTTCCTGGGACAGCCAGAAATCAGCCCCAGCATTTT.

This rearrangement joins TRBV6-4 to TRBJ2-2; 12 bases fit TRBD1. From germline, CDR1 is MRHNA and CDR2 SNTAGT. The CDR3 has 17 residues. V shed 6 bases and J 4 bases; nucleotides not matched to a gene: 9. DNA for the CDR3: TGTGCCAGCAGCGGAGGGGGACAGGGGGCGATCACCGGGGAGCTGTTTTTT. Translated, it gives CASSGGGQGAITGELFF.

The CDR3 spells CAISETRGRRNTGELFF. The CDR3 nucleotides read TGTGCCATCAGTGAGACTCGCGGGAGACGAAACACCGGGGAGCTGTTTTTT. The V and J genes are TRBV10-3 and TRBJ2-2; 7 bases are a match to TRBD2. Per germline, CDR1 ENHRY and CDR2 SYGVKD. CDR3 length: 17 amino acids. J lost 2 bases, V lost 2 bases, and 8 bases had no gene match.

The chain recombines TRBV25-1 with TRBJ1-3; D gene uncertain. V shed 1 base and J shed 0 bases, with 7 bases lying between them. The germline gives CDR1 MGHDK, CDR2 SYGVNS. This CDR3 comprises 15 residues. The CDR3 DNA is TGTGCCAGCAGTGAATGGGGAGTCTCTGGAAACACCATATATTTT. This sequence encodes CASSEWGVSGNTIYF.

V gene TRBV5-1 combines with J gene TRBJ1-1; 10 bases are a match to TRBD1. CDR3 size: 15 residues. CDR1 is SGHRS and CDR2 is YFSETQ in the germline V gene. V lost 4 bases, J lost 1 base, and 4 bases stayed unmatched. The CDR3 nucleotides are TGCGCCAGCAGCCCCCGACAGGGGGCGAACACTGAAGCTTTCTTT. Its translation: CASSPRQGANTEAFF.

The chain combines TRBV19 with TRBJ1-4; no clear D gene. From germline, CDR1 is LNHDA and CDR2 SQIVND (reference sequence). Between the trimmed V and J ends, which lost 2 bases and 8 bases, there was a span of 15 bases. The CDR3 is made up of 15 amino acids. The CDR3 nucleotides are TGTGCCAGTAGTATAATCGGGCCCGGGGAAGAAAAACTGTTTTTT. It translates to CASSIIGPGEEKLFF.

The chain is built from TRBV6-5 and TRBJ1-2; D unresolved. V was cut by 2 bases and J by 8 bases, with 18 bases left in between. Germline V gives CDR1 MNHEY, CDR2 SVGAGI. CDR3 length: 15 amino acids. The CDR3 DNA sequence: TGTGCCAGCAGTTACGTTGGGAAAGGCCGGGAAGGCTACACCTTC. It codes for CASSYVGKGREGYTF.

The J gene is TRBJ1-5, the V gene TRBV6-1; 8 nucleotides match TRBD1. V trimming: 2 bases; J trimming: 4 bases; junction bases outside the gene matches: 4. In germline, CDR1 is MNHNS, CDR2 SASEGT. The CDR3 is 15 amino acids. CDR3 in amino acids: CASSEWQGANQPQHF. Written as DNA, the CDR3 is TGTGCCAGCAGTGAATGGCAGGGGGCTAATCAGCCCCAGCATTTT.

This rearrangement joins TRBV27 to TRBJ2-1; weak D call: TRBD2 (6 bases). Germline loops: CDR1 MNHEY, CDR2 SMNVEV (reference sequence). The germline V and J ends were trimmed by 4 bases and 4 bases, with 14 bases remaining between them. The length of the CDR3 is 15 residues. The CDR3 reads CASSSGSGTYNEQFF. The CDR3 bases are TGTGCCAGCAGTTCAGGTAGCGGAACTTACAATGAGCAGTTCTTC.

The chain employs TRBV6-5 and TRBJ2-1; D not certain. Germline CDR1 MNHEY, CDR2 SVGAGI. This CDR3 spans 13 amino acids. Trimming removed 6 bases at V and 0 bases at J, with 6 bases between. The CDR3 region has the DNA TGTGCCAGCAGCACCGGCTCCTACAATGAGCAGTTCTTC. Protein product: CASSTGSYNEQFF.